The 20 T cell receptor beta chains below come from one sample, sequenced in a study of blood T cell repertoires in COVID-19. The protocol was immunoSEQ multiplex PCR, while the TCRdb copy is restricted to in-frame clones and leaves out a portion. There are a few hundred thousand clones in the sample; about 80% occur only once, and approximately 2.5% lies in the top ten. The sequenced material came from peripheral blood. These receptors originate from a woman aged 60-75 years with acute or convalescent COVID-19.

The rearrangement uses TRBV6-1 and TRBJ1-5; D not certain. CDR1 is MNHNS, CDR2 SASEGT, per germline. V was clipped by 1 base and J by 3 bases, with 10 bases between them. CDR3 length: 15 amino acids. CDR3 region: CASSEVLGINQPQHF. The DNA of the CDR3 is TGTGCCAGCAGTGAAGTGTTGGGCATCAATCAGCCCCAGCATTTT.

Written as DNA, the CDR3 is TGTGCCAGCAGCTTAACAGGGAGTCGTAGAGACACCATATATTTT. This translates into CASSLTGSRRDTIYF. The chain combines TRBV7-2 with TRBJ1-3, with D perhaps TRBD1 (6 bases). The V gene's germline CDR1 is SGHTA and CDR2 FQGNSA. V was cut by 2 bases and J by 8 bases, with 16 bases left in between. This CDR3 spans 15 amino acids.

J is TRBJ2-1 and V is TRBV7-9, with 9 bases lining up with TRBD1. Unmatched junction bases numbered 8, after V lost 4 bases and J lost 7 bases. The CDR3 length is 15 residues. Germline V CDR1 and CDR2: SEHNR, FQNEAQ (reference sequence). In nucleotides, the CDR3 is TGTGCCAGCAGCTCGCCGGGACAGGGCCGGAATGAGCAGTTCTTC. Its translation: CASSSPGQGRNEQFF.

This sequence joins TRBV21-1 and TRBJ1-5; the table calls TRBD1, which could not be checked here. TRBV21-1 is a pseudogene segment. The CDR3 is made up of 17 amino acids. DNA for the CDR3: TGTGCCAGCAGCTCACCACAGGGGGCATTAAAAGGTCAGCCCCAGCATTTT. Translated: CASSSPQGALKGQPQHF.

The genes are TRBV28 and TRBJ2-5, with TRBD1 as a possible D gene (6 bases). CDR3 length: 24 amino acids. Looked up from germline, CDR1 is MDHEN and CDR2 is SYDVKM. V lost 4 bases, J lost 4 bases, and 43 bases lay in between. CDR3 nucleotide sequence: TGTGCCAGCAGTTCGGTGGTAAGGGCCGCGCCAGGGAACTTTTTTGACAGGTTCGGAGAGACCCAGTACTTC. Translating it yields CASSSVVRAAPGNFFDRFGETQYF.

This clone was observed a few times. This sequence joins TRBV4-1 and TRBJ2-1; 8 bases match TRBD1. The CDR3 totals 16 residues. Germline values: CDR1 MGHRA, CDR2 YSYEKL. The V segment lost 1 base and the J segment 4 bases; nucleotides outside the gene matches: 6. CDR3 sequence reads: CASSQVAGGAYNEQFF. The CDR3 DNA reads TGCGCCAGCAGCCAAGTAGCAGGGGGCGCTTACAATGAGCAGTTCTTC.

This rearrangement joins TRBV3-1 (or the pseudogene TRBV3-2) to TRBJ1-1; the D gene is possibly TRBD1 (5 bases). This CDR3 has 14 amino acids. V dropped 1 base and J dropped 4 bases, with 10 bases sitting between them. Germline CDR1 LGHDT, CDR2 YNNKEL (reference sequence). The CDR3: CASSQALRGTEAFF. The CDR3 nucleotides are TGTGCCAGCAGCCAAGCTCTAAGGGGCACTGAAGCTTTCTTT.

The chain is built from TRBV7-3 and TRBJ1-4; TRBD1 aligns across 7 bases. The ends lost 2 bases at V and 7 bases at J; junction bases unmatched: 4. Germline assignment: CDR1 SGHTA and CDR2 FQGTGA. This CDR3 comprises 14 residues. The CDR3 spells CASSLARGVEKLFF. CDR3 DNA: TGTGCCAGCAGCTTAGCCAGGGGGGTTGAAAAACTGTTTTTT. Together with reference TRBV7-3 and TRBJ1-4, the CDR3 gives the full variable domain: GAGVSQTPSNKVTEKGKYVELRCDPISGHTALYWYRQSLGQGPEFLIYFQGTGAADDSGLPNDRFFAVRPEGSVSTLKIQRTERGDSAVYLCASSLARGVEKLFFGSGTQLSVL.

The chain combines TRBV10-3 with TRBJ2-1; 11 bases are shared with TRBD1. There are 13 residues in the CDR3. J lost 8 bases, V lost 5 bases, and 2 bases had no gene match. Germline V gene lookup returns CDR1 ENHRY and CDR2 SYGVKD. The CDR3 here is CAISPGQGDEQFF. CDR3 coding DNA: TGTGCCATCAGTCCGGGACAGGGGGATGAGCAGTTCTTC.

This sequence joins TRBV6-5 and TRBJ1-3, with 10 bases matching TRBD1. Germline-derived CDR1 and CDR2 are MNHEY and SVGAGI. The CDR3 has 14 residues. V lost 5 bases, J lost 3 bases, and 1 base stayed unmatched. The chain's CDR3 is CASSRDRGGNTIYF. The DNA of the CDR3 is TGTGCCAGCAGTCGGGACAGGGGTGGAAACACCATATATTTT.

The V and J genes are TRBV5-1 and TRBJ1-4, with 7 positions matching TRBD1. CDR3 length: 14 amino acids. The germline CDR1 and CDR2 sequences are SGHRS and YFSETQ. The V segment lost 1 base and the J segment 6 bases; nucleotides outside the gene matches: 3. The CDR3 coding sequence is TGCGCCAGCAGCTTGTGGCAGGGGGATGAAAAACTGTTTTTT. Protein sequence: CASSLWQGDEKLFF.

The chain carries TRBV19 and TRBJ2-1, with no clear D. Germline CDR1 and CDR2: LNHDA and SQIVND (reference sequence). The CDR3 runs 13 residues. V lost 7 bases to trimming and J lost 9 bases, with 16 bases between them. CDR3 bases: TGTGCCAGTATGATCTCTGGATCAGGTGAGCAGTTCTTC. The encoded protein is CASMISGSGEQFF.

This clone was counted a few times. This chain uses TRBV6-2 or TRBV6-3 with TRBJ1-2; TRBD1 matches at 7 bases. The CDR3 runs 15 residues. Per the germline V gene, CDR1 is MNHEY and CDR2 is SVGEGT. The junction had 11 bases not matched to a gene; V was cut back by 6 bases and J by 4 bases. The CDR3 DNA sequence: TGTGCCAGCAGCCCCCCGGGACAGACGATCTATGGCTACACCTTC. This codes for CASSPPGQTIYGYTF.

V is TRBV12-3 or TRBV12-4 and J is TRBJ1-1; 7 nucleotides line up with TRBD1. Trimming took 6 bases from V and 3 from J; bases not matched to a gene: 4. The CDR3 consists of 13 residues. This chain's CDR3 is CASSLQGDTEAFF. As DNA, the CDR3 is TGTGCCAGCAGCCTGCAGGGGGACACTGAAGCTTTCTTT.

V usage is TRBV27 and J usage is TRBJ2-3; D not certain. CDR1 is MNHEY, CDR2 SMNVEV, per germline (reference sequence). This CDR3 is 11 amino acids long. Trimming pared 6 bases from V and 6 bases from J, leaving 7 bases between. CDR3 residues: CASSTYDTQYF. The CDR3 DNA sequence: TGTGCCAGCAGCACATATGATACGCAGTATTTT.

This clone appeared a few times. The CDR3 coding sequence is TGTGCCAGTAGTATTCAGGGGGCGATGGGGAACTATGGCTACACCTTC. Protein: CASSIQGAMGNYGYTF. V and J are TRBV19 and TRBJ1-2; 8 bases agree with TRBD1. Germline V gene sequence: CDR1 LNHDA, CDR2 SQIVND (reference sequence). V was clipped by 3 bases and J by 2 bases; unmatched bases: 8. The CDR3 runs to 16 residues.

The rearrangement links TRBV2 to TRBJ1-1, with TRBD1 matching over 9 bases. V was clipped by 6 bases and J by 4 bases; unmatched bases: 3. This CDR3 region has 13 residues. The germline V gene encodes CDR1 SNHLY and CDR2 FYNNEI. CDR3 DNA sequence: TGTGCCAGCAGGGACAGGGGAACCACTGAAGCTTTCTTT. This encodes CASRDRGTTEAFF. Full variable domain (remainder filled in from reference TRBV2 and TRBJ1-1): EPEVTQTPSHQVTQMGQEVILRCVPISNHLYFYWYRQILGQKVEFLVSFYNNEISEKSEIFDDQFSVERPDGSNFTLKIRSTKLEDSAMYFCASRDRGTTEAFFGQGTRLTVV.

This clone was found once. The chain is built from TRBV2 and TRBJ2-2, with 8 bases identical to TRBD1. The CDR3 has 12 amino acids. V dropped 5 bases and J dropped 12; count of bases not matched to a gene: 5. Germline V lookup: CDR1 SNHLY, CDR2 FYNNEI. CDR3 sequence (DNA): TGTGCCAGCAGTCCCGGACAGGGCAAGCTGTTTTTT. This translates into CASSPGQGKLFF.

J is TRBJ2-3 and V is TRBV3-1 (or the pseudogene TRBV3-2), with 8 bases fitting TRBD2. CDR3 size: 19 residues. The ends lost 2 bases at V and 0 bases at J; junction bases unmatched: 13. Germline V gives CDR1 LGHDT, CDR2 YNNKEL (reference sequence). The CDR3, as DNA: TGTGCCAGCAGCCAATTGAGCGGGGGTGACTATTTTAGCACAGATACGCAGTATTTT. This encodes CASSQLSGGDYFSTDTQYF.

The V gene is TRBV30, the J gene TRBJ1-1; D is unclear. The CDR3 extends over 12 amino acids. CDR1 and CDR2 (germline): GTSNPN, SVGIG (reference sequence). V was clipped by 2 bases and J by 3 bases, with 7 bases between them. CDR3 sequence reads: CAWSFGHTEAFF. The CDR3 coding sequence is TGTGCCTGGAGTTTTGGGCACACTGAAGCTTTCTTT.